A selection of T cell receptor beta chains follows, all from one sample in a study of cytomegalovirus exposure and HLA in healthy donors. The repertoire was sequenced with immunoSEQ multiplex PCR; TCRdb's copy has only in-frame clones and lacks some. The table records 150,000 to 200,000 clones, approximately 78% of them present only once. The sample was PBMCs. These receptor sequences come from a girl aged 2 to 9 in good health and CMV-seropositive. The CDR3 runs from the conserved cysteine through the conserved F or W. Each record gives: D gene, V gene, J gene, clone size, CDR3 protein, CDR3 DNA. D genes are given only for firm matches. Only some rows state a clone size, as once, few, many or a class for expanded clones.

>TRBD1|TRBV9|TRBJ2-4|-
CASSPRSRGQGYIQYF
TGTGCCAGCAGCCCGAGGAGCCGGGGACAGGGGTACATTCAGTACTTC
>TRBD1|TRBV5-1|TRBJ1-3|-
CASSLGDSGNTIYF
TGCGCCAGCAGCTTGGGGGACAGTGGAAACACCATATATTTT
>-|TRBV9|TRBJ1-2|once
CASSPSGGRVDYGYTF
TGTGCCAGCAGCCCCTCCGGGGGAAGGGTGGACTATGGCTACACCTTC
>TRBD2|TRBV27|TRBJ2-7|-
CASSLAGLEVPEQYF
TGTGCCAGCAGTTTAGCGGGACTAGAGGTCCCTGAGCAGTACTTC
>-|TRBV5-1|TRBJ1-4|few
CASSLGQTNEKLFF
TGCGCCAGCAGCTTAGGACAGACTAATGAAAAACTGTTTTTT
>TRBD1|TRBV27|TRBJ2-1|-
CASSLDFRGQGAAGKFF
TGTGCCAGCAGTTTAGATTTTCGAGGACAGGGGGCCGCGGGGAAGTTCTTC
>-|TRBV27|TRBJ2-1|-
CASSPLAMYTSYNEQFF
TGTGCCAGCAGTCCTCTCGCCATGTACACCTCCTACAATGAGCAGTTCTTC
>-|TRBV28|TRBJ2-7|-
CASRATGPYEQYF
TGTGCCAGCAGGGCGACAGGTCCCTACGAGCAGTACTTC
>TRBD1|TRBV27|TRBJ2-7|-
CASSRAGGYEQYF
TGTGCCAGCAGTCGTGCAGGGGGATACGAGCAGTACTTC
>-|TRBV28|TRBJ1-2|-
CASSFIGGDYGYTF
TGTGCCAGCAGTTTTATCGGCGGCGACTATGGCTACACCTTC
>-|TRBV4-1|TRBJ2-1|-
CASSHFYNEQFF
TGCGCCAGCAGCCACTTCTACAATGAGCAGTTCTTC
>TRBD1|TRBV27|TRBJ2-2|few
CATSAPGGERELFF
TGTGCCACCTCCGCCCCAGGGGGAGAAAGGGAGCTGTTTTTT
>TRBD2|TRBV6-6|TRBJ2-1|-
CASSRTSGPYNEQFF
TGTGCCAGCAGTCGTACTAGCGGTCCTTACAATGAGCAGTTCTTC
>-|TRBV19|TRBJ1-1|once
CASSIYRWSTEAFF
TGTGCCAGTAGTATATACAGGTGGAGCACTGAAGCTTTCTTT
>-|TRBV28|TRBJ1-1|-
CAGIEKGHTEAFF
TGTGCCGGAATAGAAAAGGGGCACACTGAAGCTTTCTTT
>-|TRBV5-1|TRBJ1-1|-
CASSLDGAMNTEAFF
TGCGCCAGCAGCTTGGACGGAGCAATGAACACTGAAGCTTTCTTT
>-|TRBV2|TRBJ1-1|-
CASSDGQGTEAFF
TGTGCCAGCAGTGATGGACAAGGGACTGAAGCTTTCTTT
>TRBD1|TRBV18|TRBJ2-1|-
CASSQGARYNEQFF
TGTGCCAGCTCACAGGGGGCGCGCTACAATGAGCAGTTCTTC
>TRBD1|TRBV4-1|TRBJ1-1|-
CASSQVGWLYRGRTEAFF
TGCGCCAGCAGCCAAGTAGGTTGGTTATACAGGGGAAGAACTGAAGCTTTCTTT
>-|TRBV7-9|TRBJ2-7|-
CASSLDSSSYEQYF
TGTGCCAGCAGCTTGGACTCGTCCTCCTACGAGCAGTACTTC
>TRBD2|TRBV6-4|TRBJ2-1|-
CASSALGGRSYNEQFF
TGTGCCAGCAGTGCCCTCGGGGGGAGGTCCTACAATGAGCAGTTCTTC
>TRBD1|TRBV27|TRBJ1-1|-
CASSLGTGGLNTEAFF
TGTGCCAGCAGTTTAGGGACAGGGGGGTTGAACACTGAAGCTTTCTTT
>TRBD1|TRBV5-1|TRBJ1-1|-
CASSTGGGTEAFF
TGCGCCAGCAGCACAGGGGGGGGCACTGAAGCTTTCTTT
>TRBD2|TRBV9|TRBJ2-1|few
CASSVGLAEDNEQFF
TGTGCCAGCAGCGTGGGACTAGCGGAAGACAATGAGCAGTTCTTC
>TRBD2|TRBV28|TRBJ2-5|-
CASRPPTSGMGTQYF
TGTGCCAGCAGGCCCCCGACTAGCGGGATGGGGACCCAGTACTTC
>TRBD2|TRBV19|TRBJ2-1|-
CASSGTSRDNEQFF
TGTGCCAGTTCCGGGACTAGCCGAGACAATGAGCAGTTCTTC
>TRBD2|TRBV9|TRBJ2-1|medium-sized
CASSDERELPYNEQFF
TGTGCCAGCAGCGATGAGCGGGAGCTCCCCTACAATGAGCAGTTCTTC
>-|TRBV2|TRBJ1-1|once
CASSAGRAEAFF
TGTGCCAGCAGTGCCGGGAGGGCTGAAGCTTTCTTT
>-|TRBV30|TRBJ1-5|-
CAWSDSGINQPQHF
TGTGCCTGGAGTGACTCAGGGATTAATCAGCCCCAGCATTTT
>-|TRBV5-6|TRBJ2-7|-
CASSLGPGGGEQYF
TGTGCCAGCAGCTTGGGGCCGGGGGGCGGGGAGCAGTACTTC
>TRBD2|TRBV4-1|TRBJ2-1|-
CASSGQGLAGPAYNEQFF
TGCGCCAGCAGCGGACAAGGACTAGCGGGGCCAGCCTACAATGAGCAGTTCTTC
>TRBD1|TRBV11-2|TRBJ1-5|-
CASGRTGGPSNQPQHF
TGTGCCAGCGGGCGGACAGGGGGCCCGAGCAATCAGCCCCAGCATTTT
>-|TRBV5-1|TRBJ2-7|-
CASSLGVAVSYEQYF
TGCGCCAGCAGCTTGGGGGTAGCGGTTTCCTACGAGCAGTACTTC
>-|TRBV28|TRBJ2-5|-
CASSTFTGTQETQYF
TGTGCCAGCTCGACGTTTACAGGGACCCAAGAGACCCAGTACTTC
>TRBD1|TRBV27|TRBJ2-7|few
CASSLRQGALDEQYF
TGTGCCAGCAGTTTAAGACAGGGGGCTCTGGACGAGCAGTACTTC
>-|TRBV29-1|TRBJ2-3|-
CSAEDSASTDTQYF
TGCAGCGCCGAAGACAGTGCTAGCACAGATACGCAGTATTTT
>TRBD2|TRBV30|TRBJ2-3|-
CAWGVGGYITDTQYF
TGTGCCTGGGGAGTGGGGGGGTACATAACAGATACGCAGTATTTT
>TRBD2|TRBV28|TRBJ2-2|-
CASSSWTSGDTGELFF
TGTGCCAGCAGTTCATGGACTAGCGGGGACACCGGGGAGCTGTTTTTT
>-|TRBV2|TRBJ2-4|-
CASSPMAKNIQYF
TGTGCCAGCAGTCCTATGGCCAAAAACATTCAGTACTTC
>TRBD2|TRBV11-2|TRBJ2-1|-
CASSPAALAGGDEQFF
TGTGCCAGCAGCCCAGCGGCACTAGCGGGAGGCGATGAGCAGTTCTTC
>TRBD1|TRBV28|TRBJ2-7|-
CASRGQTGKDYEQYF
TGTGCCAGCAGGGGACAGACAGGCAAGGACTACGAGCAGTACTTC
>TRBD2|TRBV28|TRBJ2-3|-
CASTSGSTDTQYF
TGTGCCAGCACTAGCGGGAGTACAGATACGCAGTATTTT
>-|TRBV18|TRBJ2-2|few
CASSPPWGTVIGELFF
TGTGCCAGCTCACCACCATGGGGGACTGTTATCGGGGAGCTGTTTTTT
>-|TRBV5-1|TRBJ1-1|-
CASSLDREMHTEAFF
TGCGCCAGCAGCTTGGACAGGGAGATGCACACTGAAGCTTTCTTT
>-|TRBV6-5|TRBJ2-1|-
CASSYSVTVNNEQFF
TGTGCCAGCAGTTACTCAGTGACAGTTAACAATGAGCAGTTCTTC
>-|TRBV30|TRBJ1-1|few
CAWSENRPEAFF
TGTGCCTGGAGTGAGAACAGACCTGAAGCTTTCTTT
>-|TRBV19|TRBJ1-2|-
CASSTRDSGGYGYTF
TGTGCCAGTAGTACTCGGGACTCGGGTGGGTATGGCTACACCTTC
>TRBD2|TRBV4-1|TRBJ2-5|-
CASSKGGVAGLETQYF
TGCGCCAGCAGCAAAGGAGGAGTAGCGGGACTAGAGACCCAGTACTTC
>TRBD1|TRBV15|TRBJ1-2|-
CATSRVPGGRYGYTF
TGTGCCACCAGCAGAGTCCCAGGGGGTCGGTATGGCTACACCTTC
>TRBD1|TRBV6-4|TRBJ2-3|few
CASSEGTGGADTQYF
TGTGCCAGCAGTGAGGGGACAGGGGGCGCAGATACGCAGTATTTT
>TRBD1|TRBV30|TRBJ1-1|-
CAWGPGQGKSEAFF
TGTGCCTGGGGCCCGGGACAGGGGAAAAGTGAAGCTTTCTTT
>TRBD1|TRBV5-6|TRBJ2-2|-
CASSVTGPGELFF
TGTGCCAGCAGCGTGACAGGGCCCGGGGAGCTGTTTTTT
>-|TRBV6-5|TRBJ2-7|-
CASSVKTPPYEQYF
TGTGCCAGCAGCGTGAAGACACCTCCCTACGAGCAGTACTTC
>TRBD2|TRBV7-2|TRBJ2-7|-
CASSPRTSGIYEQYF
TGTGCCAGCAGCCCACGGACTAGCGGGATCTACGAGCAGTACTTC
>-|TRBV10-3|TRBJ1-5|-
CAISESRGINQPQHF
TGTGCCATCAGTGAGTCTAGGGGAATTAATCAGCCCCAGCATTTT
>TRBD2|TRBV4-1|TRBJ2-4|once
CASSQGLARAKNIQYF
TGCGCCAGCAGCCAAGGACTAGCGAGAGCCAAAAACATTCAGTACTTC
>TRBD1|TRBV6-6|TRBJ1-2|few
CASSYSGTGVNGYTF
TGTGCCAGCAGTTACTCCGGGACAGGGGTTAACGGCTACACCTTC